Below are 28 T cell receptor beta chains sequenced from a single sample in a study of regulatory T cells in long-lasting Graves disease. Time point reported: newly diagnosed GD, antithyroid drugs for less than 3 months. Extracted RNA from PBMCs served as the source of the TCR library. Combining iRepertoire HTBI primers with Arm-PCR of CDR3 regions, the authors built TCR beta libraries. TCRdb used MiXCR to reprocess the multiplex PCR reads, holding one entry per CDR3 protein. The sample lists a few hundred thousand distinct CDR3 sequences; roughly 12% were seen once. The sample was also linked to a second study, of T cells in Graves' hyperthyroidism and ophthalmopathy.

Sequenced material: peripheral blood mononuclear cells (PBMCs), taken at new diagnosis, from a patient treated with antithyroid drugs. The receptors were gathered from a woman in her late teens or twenties with Graves disease.

At least ten counts were recorded for this clonotype. The V gene is TRBV20-1, the J gene TRBJ1-2; D perhaps matches TRBD1 (6 bases). The V and J ends lost 3 bases and 4 bases respectively, with 12 bases between them. The V gene's germline CDR1 is DFQATT and CDR2 SNEGSKA (reference sequence). CDR3 length equals 13 residues. For the CDR3, the DNA is TGCAGTGCTAGGGGGGCGAGTACCTATGGCTACACCTTC. It specifies CSARGASTYGYTF.

The sample holds a few counts of this clonotype. This rearrangement joins TRBV12-3 or TRBV12-4 to TRBJ2-1; 7 nucleotides line up with TRBD1. The V segment lost 5 bases and the J segment 6 bases; nucleotides outside the gene matches: 10. This CDR3 is built from 15 residues. The CDR3 sequence: CASSPDPGTVNEQFF. The CDR3 nucleotides are TGTGCCAGCAGTCCAGACCCCGGGACAGTCAATGAGCAGTTCTTC.

This clonotype was detected many times. The chain links TRBV4-1 to TRBJ1-2; 8 bases are shared with TRBD1. J lost 7 bases, V lost 0 bases, and 4 bases had no gene match. This CDR3 has 14 residues. From germline, CDR1 is MGHRA and CDR2 YSYEKL. The CDR3 region is CASSQDQGAGGYTF. In DNA, the CDR3 is TGCGCCAGCAGCCAAGATCAGGGGGCGGGTGGCTACACCTTC.

This clonotype was counted ten times or more. This chain links TRBV11-2 with TRBJ2-1; 13 bases match TRBD2. The CDR3 is made up of 14 amino acids. The V and J ends lost 5 bases and 10 bases, in that order; junction bases with no gene match: 5. Looked up from germline, CDR1 is SGHAT and CDR2 is FQNNGV. The CDR3 sequence is CASSRLAGGLEQFF. The CDR3 coding sequence is TGTGCCAGCAGCCGACTAGCGGGGGGTTTGGAGCAGTTCTTC.

This chain links TRBV28 with TRBJ2-7; 7 nucleotides line up with TRBD1. Germline V gene sequence: CDR1 MDHEN, CDR2 SYDVKM. This CDR3 has 14 residues. Trimming removed 6 bases from V and 3 bases from J; junction bases left unmatched: 8. The CDR3 protein is CASRAPTGHYEQYV. CDR3 bases: TGTGCCAGCAGGGCACCGACAGGGCACTACGAGCAGTACGTC.

The chain has TRBV20-1 and TRBJ1-1; 7 nucleotides agree with TRBD1. From germline, CDR1 is DFQATT and CDR2 SNEGSKA (reference sequence). The CDR3 contains 15 residues. The V segment lost 6 bases and the J segment 2 bases; nucleotides outside the gene matches: 12. CDR3 coding DNA: TGCAGTGCCCGAGAGAGAAACAGGGGTAACACTGAAGCTTTCTTT. Translation: CSARERNRGNTEAFF.

CDR3 protein: CASSQGASGTSTDTQYF. The DNA for the CDR3 is TGCGCCAGCAGCCAAGGGGCTAGCGGCACTAGCACAGATACGCAGTATTTT. The rearrangement links TRBV4-3 to TRBJ2-3, with 7 bases aligning to TRBD2. Germline lookup yields CDR1 LGHNA and CDR2 YSLEER. With V trimmed by 1 base and J by 0 bases, 7 bases remained unmatched. The CDR3 covers 17 residues.

The table lists this clonotype with many counts. The V gene is TRBV11-3, the J gene TRBJ2-3, with unresolved D. In germline, CDR1 is SGHNT, CDR2 YENEEA. V lost 6 bases to trimming and J lost 6 bases, with 13 bases between them. The CDR3 runs 13 residues. The CDR3 region is CASRRPPGDTQYF. The DNA of the CDR3 is TGTGCCAGCAGGCGTCCGCCTGGGGATACGCAGTATTTT.

The chain has TRBV7-9 and TRBJ1-4, with D possibly matching TRBD1 (5 bases). Trimming removed 8 bases at V and 11 bases at J, with 15 bases between. The CDR3 extends over 12 amino acids. Looked up from germline, CDR1 is SEHNR and CDR2 is FQNEAQ (reference sequence). This CDR3 reads CASLGEVGKLFF. The CDR3 DNA is TGTGCCAGCTTGGGGGAAGTAGGGAAACTGTTTTTT.

This clonotype was detected a few times. Written as DNA, the CDR3 is TGCAGCGTTGAAGATCTGCCCGGGGAGCTGTTTTTT. It is translated as CSVEDLPGELFF. The chain carries TRBV29-1 and TRBJ2-2, with D unclear. Germline CDR1 is SQVTM and CDR2 is ANQGSEA. This CDR3 contains 12 residues. Trimming pared 0 bases from V and 6 bases from J, leaving 5 bases between.

This clonotype was recorded at least ten times. This chain joins TRBV4-2 and TRBJ1-5; weak D call: TRBD1 (5 bases). The germline CDR1 and CDR2 sequences are LGHNA and YNFKEQ. V lost 1 base, J lost 6 bases, and 13 bases lay in between. The CDR3 extends over 15 amino acids. CDR3 nucleotides: TGTGCCAGCAGCCAAGGGGGTACGGGGCGTCAGCCCCAGCATTTT. It specifies CASSQGGTGRQPQHF.

The gene calls are TRBV4-3 and TRBJ2-2; TRBD2 aligns across 10 bases. The V and J ends lost 5 bases and 0 bases, in that order; junction bases with no gene match: 9. CDR3 length: 18 residues. Germline V CDR1 and CDR2: LGHNA, YSLEER. CDR3 sequence reads: CASSSRLAGAANTGELFF. CDR3 coding DNA: TGCGCCAGCAGCTCACGACTAGCGGGTGCTGCGAACACCGGGGAGCTGTTTTTT.

The chain is built from TRBV4-1 and TRBJ2-3; D not certain. Germline V CDR1 and CDR2: MGHRA, YSYEKL. Trimming took 0 bases from V and 0 from J, leaving 10 bases between them. The CDR3 spans 16 residues. The CDR3 DNA is TGCGCCAGCAGCCAAGAACGTGCCCTAAGCACAGATACGCAGTATTTT. Translated, it gives CASSQERALSTDTQYF.

This clonotype was seen at least ten times. J is TRBJ2-7 and V is TRBV6-5; 7 bases line up with TRBD2. From germline, CDR1 is MNHEY and CDR2 SVGAGI. This CDR3 is built from 15 residues. Losses at the gene ends were 0 bases for V and 2 bases for J; bases not matched to a gene: 4. CDR3 bases: TGTGCCAGCAGTTACTCTGGGGGGGGACCCTACGAGCAGTACTTC. It specifies CASSYSGGGPYEQYF.

This clonotype was seen at least ten times. The rearrangement joins TRBV6-9 to TRBJ1-1; tentatively, D is TRBD1 (5 bases). V lost 3 bases and J 4 bases, leaving 9 bases between the germline ends. CDR3 length equals 13 residues. Germline assignment: CDR1 MNHGY and CDR2 SVAAGI. CDR3 loop: CASSYYGGTEAFF. CDR3 DNA sequence: TGTGCCAGCAGTTACTACGGGGGCACTGAAGCTTTCTTT.

V and J are TRBV4-3 and TRBJ1-5; perhaps TRBD1 as D (5 bases). The ends were cut back, 0 bases at V and 1 base at J, with 7 bases in the middle. Germline V gene data show CDR1 as LGHNA and CDR2 as YSLEER. The CDR3 length is 15 residues. The CDR3 bases are TGCGCCAGCAGCCAAGAATGGGGGAGCAATCAGCCCCAGCATTTT. Protein sequence: CASSQEWGSNQPQHF.

The CDR3 is CASSRGTPLHF. The CDR3, as DNA: TGTGCCAGCAGCCGCGGGACACCCCTCCACTTT. The V call is TRBV3-1, the J call TRBJ1-6; unclear D gene. The V and J ends lost 4 bases and 11 bases respectively, with 6 bases between them. Germline V CDR1 and CDR2: LGHDT, YNNKEL (reference sequence). The CDR3 length is 11 residues.

The table lists this clonotype with many counts. V and J are TRBV6-5 and TRBJ1-4; no clear D gene. The germline V gene has CDR1 MNHEY and CDR2 SVGAGI. The CDR3 consists of 15 residues. Trimming left V 1 base short and J 5 bases short, with 11 bases between. The CDR3 loop is CASSYYGVGNEKLFF. The CDR3 bases are TGTGCCAGCAGTTACTACGGGGTGGGAAATGAAAAACTGTTTTTT.

This clonotype was observed at least ten times. V and J are TRBV10-2 and TRBJ2-2; D unresolved. V was trimmed by 3 bases and J by 9 bases, leaving 11 bases between them. Germline V CDR1 and CDR2: WSHSY, SAAADI. This CDR3 is built from 13 residues. CDR3 sequence: CASSEVNGWELFF. CDR3 DNA sequence: TGCGCCAGCAGTGAAGTTAATGGCTGGGAGCTGTTTTTT.

This clonotype was recorded many times. This rearrangement joins TRBV7-2 to TRBJ2-7; TRBD2 is a possible D gene (6 bases). CDR1 SGHTA and CDR2 FQGNSA come from the germline V gene. The germline V and J ends were trimmed by 0 bases and 3 bases, with 12 bases remaining between them. The CDR3 has 15 amino acids. The CDR3 protein is CASSLAGGLRYEQYV. Here the CDR3 DNA reads TGTGCCAGCAGCTTAGCGGGGGGATTACGCTACGAGCAGTACGTC.

This clonotype was seen ten or more times. The V call is TRBV6-5, the J call TRBJ1-2; TRBD1 might be the D (6 bases). V was trimmed by 2 bases and J by 8 bases, leaving 12 bases between them. Germline CDR1 and CDR2: MNHEY and SVGAGI. This CDR3 has 13 amino acids. The CDR3 region is CASSYGGYAGYTF. CDR3 DNA: TGTGCCAGCAGTTACGGGGGCTACGCGGGCTACACCTTC.

This clonotype was picked up many times. The rearrangement uses TRBV11-2 and TRBJ2-1, with 13 bases matching TRBD2. The CDR3 has 18 amino acids. V trimming: 1 base; J trimming: 2 bases; junction bases outside the gene matches: 5. CDR1 and CDR2 (germline): SGHAT, FQNNGV. The CDR3 DNA is TGTGCCAGCAGCTTAGGGACTAGCGGGAGCCCTCCCTACAATGAGCAGTTCTTC. Its translation: CASSLGTSGSPPYNEQFF.

This clonotype has a count of ten or more. The rearrangement joins TRBV6-1 to TRBJ2-5, with TRBD1 matching 8 bases. Germline V gene lookup returns CDR1 MNHNS and CDR2 SASEGT. The CDR3 contains 16 residues. J lost 5 bases, V lost 2 bases, and 10 bases had no gene match. CDR3 amino acids: CASSEPGTGRLETQYF. CDR3 nucleotides: TGTGCCAGCAGTGAACCAGGGACAGGACGGTTGGAGACCCAGTACTTC.

Many counts were recorded for this clonotype. V gene TRBV5-1 combines with J gene TRBJ1-4; no definite D call. V was shortened by 5 bases and J by 4 bases, with 12 bases between the two germline ends. CDR3 length: 14 amino acids. Germline CDR1 is SGHRS and CDR2 is YFSETQ. The DNA for the CDR3 is TGCGCCAGCAGAAAGGACGGCCGTAATGAAAAACTGTTTTTT. Translated: CASRKDGRNEKLFF.

This clonotype was found many times. In DNA, the CDR3 is TGTGCCAGCCATGCCGGGGGTTACTACGAGCAGTACTTC. This translates into CASHAGGYYEQYF. The V call is TRBV28, the J call TRBJ2-7, with D possibly TRBD2 on 6 matching bases. Germline CDR1 reads MDHEN; CDR2 reads SYDVKM. Trimming removed 8 bases from V and 3 bases from J, with 14 bases in between. The CDR3 totals 13 residues.

This clonotype was seen at least ten times. The chain uses TRBV12-3 or TRBV12-4 and TRBJ1-6; D is undetermined. CDR3 length equals 13 residues. The V gene lost 2 bases and the J gene lost 6 bases, with 5 bases spanning the gap. CDR3 protein: CASSLSRNSPLHF. DNA for the CDR3: TGTGCCAGCAGTTTATCGCGTAATTCACCCCTCCACTTT.

This clonotype was seen repeatedly, ten times or more. V gene TRBV12-3 or TRBV12-4 combines with J gene TRBJ1-1, with TRBD1 as a possible D gene (5 bases). The CDR3 contains 16 residues. With 0 bases removed from V and 6 bases from J, the gap between germline ends came to 17 bases. The CDR3 loop reads CASSLALGRAPPEAFF. In DNA, the CDR3 is TGTGCCAGCAGTTTAGCGCTGGGCAGGGCTCCTCCTGAAGCTTTCTTT.

This clonotype was observed a handful of times. The CDR3 nucleotides are TGTGCCAGCAGTTACGGTGGAGGGGAGGCTTTCTTT. Translation gives CASSYGGGEAFF. The chain combines TRBV6-5 with TRBJ1-1; possible D gene TRBD1, 5 bases. The V gene's germline CDR1 is MNHEY and CDR2 SVGAGI. Trimming shortened V by 2 bases and J by 11 bases, and 12 bases separated the two germline ends. The CDR3 spans 12 residues.